This T cell receptor (beta chain) was captured by sequencing in a study of shared clonotypes between healthy human individuals (dated by TCRdb to the early 2020s). Background on the whole study: A few men and a couple of women, aged 18 to 49 years, made up the cohort. To estimate repertoire size and how much clonotypes are shared between individuals, the study performed deep sequencing of blood TCR repertoires from a handful of healthy adults. To increase sequencing depth and limit assay-specific biases, TCR repertoire library preparation and sequencing were carried out by different laboratories using diverse techniques. Between about 0.9 and 8.9 billion PBMCs per donor were obtained by leukapheresis. The full study reports these points: Only blood was sampled, and tissue TCR repertoires likely differ from those in blood. Because the study included a small number of donors, the genetic and exposure-history diversity represented was limited. Based on pairwise subsampling, the degree of clonotype sharing among donors was expected to be affected by sequencing depth.

TCR CDR3 regions were amplified from genomic DNA by multiplex PCR using the deep immunoSEQ assay. For each cell subset, the extracted genomic DNA was distributed evenly across all wells of several immunoSEQ 96-well plates, and each plate served as one replicate. For unsorted PBMC, approximately 300 ng of genomic DNA, equivalent to around 30,000 T cell genomes, went into each replicate PCR. Ten immunoSEQ deep assay plates were used to sequence unsorted PBMC genomic DNA. The purified libraries were quantified using a Qubit 3.0 fluorometer, sized with a Bioanalyzer 2100, and then quantified again using the KAPA Library Quantification kit. Every immunoSEQ 96-well plate was sequenced on a dedicated single-read 150-cycle Illumina NextSeq 550 flow cell. From the authors' description of their analysis: The immunoSEQ output contained only junctional sequences without quality scores, so filtering could not match that applied to full-length reads. To assign V/J genes and CDR3, sequences were annotated against IMGT germline references using PyIR, a Python wrapper for IgBLAST v1.9. Any read was removed if the V/J assignment was weak (E-value above 1e-6), the CDR3 was missing, or the read contained stop codons, out-of-frame junctions, or ambiguous translated residues. V3J clonotypes were defined as sequences sharing an identical inferred V gene, J gene, and CDR3 amino acid sequence. Percentage overlap between repertoires was computed as shared unique clonotypes divided by the size of the smaller repertoire. Repertoire richness was assessed with RTK rarefaction, the Chao1 estimator, and Recon v2.1 estimates of unobserved clonotypes. Not all clones reach the TCRdb copy of this immuneACCESS table, which keeps in-frame sequences only. Checked studies attribute under half of the gap to unresolved V genes and leave the rest unexplained. V and J calls and clone size come straight from that table; D and trimming were deduced from the DNA. The sample records approximately 470,000 clones, approximately 82% of which are singletons. Together, the top ten hold approximately 12% of the sample.

Ends trimmed: V by 4 bases, J by 8 bases; bases unmatched to a gene: 10. Inclusive of the bounding cysteine and phenylalanine, the CDR3 is 15 residues long. Solely the CDR3 DNA is kept, with 45 bases framed from the first base. CDR1 and CDR2 were assigned from the germline V gene as SGHRS and YFSETQ. Donors were healthy HIV-negative adults with no recently reported acute infections or vaccinations. Every donor was a Caucasian adult living in Nashville, Tennessee, USA. In the unsorted samples, some 94 million PBMCs were counted, and genomic DNA was extracted using the QIAamp DNA Blood Mini kit. After blood collection by leukapheresis, PBMCs were isolated using Ficoll-Histopaque density gradient centrifugation and then cryopreserved in the vapor phase of liquid nitrogen. Points on this clone: It has no known antigen specificity. No base qualities exist here, and no much larger clone lies one base off it.

The chain employs TRBV5-1 and TRBJ2-1; 9 junctional bases match TRBD1. Sequencing was done on a sample of PBMCs. The TCR sequence derives from a middle-aged woman in good health. Some clones in this sample may be carry-over from other donors' samples. CDR3 sequence: CASSLLTTGGDEQFF. The DNA is TGCGCCAGCAGCCTCCTAACTACAGGGGGCGATGAGCAGTTCTTC.